The 19 T cell receptor beta chains presented below share a single source sample, sequenced in a study of T-cell memory formation after mild COVID-19. TCRdb used MiXCR to reprocess the 5' RACE reads, holding one entry per CDR3 protein. The data contain 170,000 or so distinct CDR3 sequences, about 28% of them seen just once; the ten biggest clones take up 12%. The sequenced material came from PBMCs or a T cell subset sorted from them (not recorded which). The source of these receptors is an adult woman who had mild COVID-19 (a few samples of this study predate the infection). Cell type and time point are not known.

V gene TRBV9 combines with J gene TRBJ2-1; 7 bases map to TRBD2. The V and J ends lost 2 bases and 6 bases, in that order; junction bases with no gene match: 8. The CDR3 length is 15 residues. Germline CDR1 SGDLS, CDR2 YYNGEE. The CDR3 sequence: CASSVTSGTLNEQFF. The DNA for the CDR3 is TGTGCCAGCAGCGTCACCAGCGGGACTCTCAATGAGCAGTTCTTC.

This clonotype came up a few times. J is TRBJ2-1 and V is TRBV7-9, with 8 positions matching TRBD1. This CDR3 contains 15 residues. Germline assignment: CDR1 SEHNR and CDR2 FQNEAQ (reference sequence). Trimming took 1 base from V and 7 from J; bases not matched to a gene: 6. The CDR3 protein is CASSLVGQGGNEQFF. The CDR3 DNA reads TGTGCCAGCAGCTTAGTTGGACAGGGTGGGAATGAGCAGTTCTTC.

This clonotype was counted only a few times. The CDR3 nucleotides are TGTGCCAGCAGTTCCGAGGGGACAGCCGGTGGATGGCCCCTCCACTTT. This encodes CASSSEGTAGGWPLHF. The V call is TRBV6-5, the J call TRBJ1-6; 7 positions agree with TRBD1. The CDR3 has 16 amino acids. Germline V CDR1 and CDR2: MNHEY, SVGAGI. J gave up 13 bases and V 4 bases, and 16 bases lay outside the gene matches.

The CDR3, as DNA: TGCGCCAGCAGCCAACCCCGACAGGGGGCGATCAAAACCGGGGAGCTGTTTTTT. This sequence encodes CASSQPRQGAIKTGELFF. The chain couples TRBV4-1 to TRBJ2-2; the match to TRBD1 covers 10 bases. Germline lookup yields CDR1 MGHRA and CDR2 YSYEKL. V lost 2 bases to trimming and J lost 5 bases; unmatched junction nucleotides: 11. The CDR3 runs 18 residues.

The J gene is TRBJ2-1, the V gene TRBV7-6, with no clear D. The germline V and J ends were trimmed by 5 bases and 4 bases, with 12 bases remaining between them. Looked up from germline, CDR1 is SGHVS and CDR2 is FNYEAQ. This CDR3 region has 14 residues. The CDR3 bases are TGTGCCAGCAGCCCCCGGGCCCTATACAATGAGCAGTTCTTC. It translates to CASSPRALYNEQFF.

This clonotype has only a few counts. DNA of the CDR3: TGTGCCACCAGTGCTGGGCCGGGACTAGCAAGAAAGTCAGAAGAGACCCAGTACTTC. Amino acids: CATSAGPGLARKSEETQYF. The chain carries TRBV24-1 and TRBJ2-5; TRBD2 aligns across 9 bases. The ends lost 5 bases at V and 3 bases at J; junction bases unmatched: 18. Germline values: CDR1 KGHDR, CDR2 SFDVKD. CDR3 length: 19 residues.

This chain uses TRBV20-1 with TRBJ2-5, with 8 bases identical to TRBD2. The trim removed 7 bases at V and 5 bases at J, leaving 15 bases unmatched. The V gene's germline CDR1 is DFQATT and CDR2 SNEGSKA (reference sequence). The CDR3 extends over 15 amino acids. CDR3 region: CSVHPRRGAWETQYF. For the CDR3, the DNA is TGCAGTGTTCATCCAAGGCGGGGGGCATGGGAGACCCAGTACTTC.

V gene TRBV24-1 combines with J gene TRBJ2-3; 10 positions agree with TRBD2. Germline CDR1 is KGHDR and CDR2 is SFDVKD. J lost 1 base, V lost 1 base, and 7 bases had no gene match. This CDR3 is built from 18 residues. CDR3 bases: TGTGCCACCAGTGATTTAACTAGGGGGACTAGCGGCACAGATACGCAGTATTTT. Translating it yields CATSDLTRGTSGTDTQYF.

The table lists this clonotype with a few counts. This rearrangement joins TRBV7-8 to TRBJ2-1; D gene ambiguous. This CDR3 contains 13 residues. Per germline, CDR1 SGHVS and CDR2 FQNEAQ. The V and J ends lost 5 bases and 4 bases respectively, with 9 bases between them. In nucleotides, the CDR3 is TGTGCCAGCAGCACGAGATGGTACAATGAGCAGTTCTTC. Encoded protein: CASSTRWYNEQFF. The whole variable domain, filled in from reference TRBV7-8 and TRBJ2-1, reads GAGVSQSPRYKVAKRGQDVALRCDPISGHVSLFWYQQALGQGPEFLTYFQNEAQLDKSGLPSDRFFAERPEGSVSTLKIQRTQQEDSAVYLCASSTRWYNEQFFGPGTRLTVL.

This rearrangement joins TRBV5-6 to TRBJ2-7; D perhaps matches TRBD1 (6 bases). V lost 6 bases and J 1 base, leaving 11 bases between the germline ends. The CDR3 consists of 13 residues. Germline CDR1 SGHDT, CDR2 YYEEEE. This CDR3 reads CASTQDSSYEQYF. DNA for the CDR3: TGTGCCAGCACCCAGGACAGTTCCTACGAGCAGTACTTC.

The rearrangement uses TRBV6-5 and TRBJ2-7; D gene unclear. Germline loops: CDR1 MNHEY, CDR2 SVGAGI. V was pared by 2 bases and J by 4 bases, with 18 bases between. The CDR3 sequence is 16 residues long. DNA of the CDR3: TGTGCCAGCAGTTACAGTCTACTTCGAGGCGGTTACGAGCAGTACTTC. It codes for CASSYSLLRGGYEQYF.

This clonotype has only a few counts. In DNA, the CDR3 is TGTGCCAGCAGTTACGACGGCAATCAGCCCCAGCATTTT. This translates into CASSYDGNQPQHF. The gene calls are TRBV6-5 and TRBJ1-5; D unclear. Trimming took 2 bases from V and 2 from J, leaving 4 bases between them. Germline V gene data show CDR1 as MNHEY and CDR2 as SVGAGI. CDR3 length: 13 amino acids.

The genes are TRBV18 and TRBJ1-2; D perhaps matches TRBD1 (6 bases). Trimming pared 3 bases from V and 2 bases from J, leaving 16 bases between. Per the germline V gene, CDR1 is KGHSH and CDR2 is LQKENI. The CDR3 is 16 residues long. CDR3: CASSPLGTNENYGYTF. CDR3 in DNA: TGTGCCAGCTCACCCCTCGGGACAAACGAAAACTATGGCTACACCTTC.

This clonotype was found many times. V is TRBV2 and J is TRBJ2-1; TRBD2 aligns across 10 bases. This CDR3 spans 14 amino acids. The V segment lost 7 bases and the J segment 6 bases; nucleotides outside the gene matches: 6. Per germline, CDR1 SNHLY and CDR2 FYNNEI. The CDR3 bases are TGTGCCAGCAAAGGGACTAGCGTCGCCAATGAGCAGTTCTTC. This encodes CASKGTSVANEQFF.

J is TRBJ1-1 and V is TRBV6-5; TRBD1 is a possible D gene (6 bases). Per germline, CDR1 MNHEY and CDR2 SVGAGI. This CDR3 comprises 15 residues. Trimming took 2 bases from V and 0 from J, leaving 10 bases between them. CDR3 bases: TGTGCCAGCAGTTACGGGGGGCTGATGAACACTGAAGCTTTCTTT. Amino acids: CASSYGGLMNTEAFF.

This clonotype was counted only a few times. This chain uses TRBV19 with TRBJ1-1; 9 bases match TRBD1. Germline assignment: CDR1 LNHDA and CDR2 SQIVND (reference sequence). This CDR3 comprises 17 residues. J gave up 2 bases and V 6 bases, and 13 bases lay outside the gene matches. Here the CDR3 reads CASSPTKLQGANTEAFF. The CDR3, as DNA: TGTGCCAGTAGCCCAACAAAATTACAGGGGGCCAACACTGAAGCTTTCTTT.

This chain joins TRBV5-1 and TRBJ2-1, with TRBD1 matching 9 bases. This CDR3 has 14 residues. Trimming at V came to 2 bases and at J to 7 bases, leaving 4 bases not matched to a gene. CDR1 and CDR2 (germline): SGHRS, YFSETQ. CDR3 bases: TGCGCCAGCAGCTTCCAGGACAGGGGAAATGAGCAGTTCTTC. It translates to CASSFQDRGNEQFF.

The genes are TRBV5-4 and TRBJ1-2, with 7 bases that match TRBD1. This CDR3 contains 15 residues. With V trimmed by 0 bases and J by 4 bases, 6 bases remained unmatched. Looked up from germline, CDR1 is SGHNT and CDR2 is YYREEE (reference sequence). CDR3 in amino acids: CASSLAGGLRYGYTF. Here the CDR3 DNA reads TGTGCCAGCAGCTTGGCAGGGGGACTTCGCTATGGCTACACCTTC. The complete variable domain, with remaining parts taken from reference TRBV5-4 and TRBJ1-2, reads ETGVTQSPTHLIKTRGQQVTLRCSSQSGHNTVSWYQQALGQGPQFIFQYYREEENGRGNFPPRFSGLQFPNYSSELNVNALELDDSALYLCASSLAGGLRYGYTFGSGTRLTVV.

The V gene is TRBV25-1, the J gene TRBJ2-1; D is unresolved. This CDR3 is built from 13 residues. The germline V gene has CDR1 MGHDK and CDR2 SYGVNS. The V and J ends lost 7 bases and 0 bases respectively, with 7 bases between them. The CDR3 sequence: CASMAYSYNEQFF. Here the CDR3 DNA reads TGTGCCAGCATGGCCTACTCCTACAATGAGCAGTTCTTC.